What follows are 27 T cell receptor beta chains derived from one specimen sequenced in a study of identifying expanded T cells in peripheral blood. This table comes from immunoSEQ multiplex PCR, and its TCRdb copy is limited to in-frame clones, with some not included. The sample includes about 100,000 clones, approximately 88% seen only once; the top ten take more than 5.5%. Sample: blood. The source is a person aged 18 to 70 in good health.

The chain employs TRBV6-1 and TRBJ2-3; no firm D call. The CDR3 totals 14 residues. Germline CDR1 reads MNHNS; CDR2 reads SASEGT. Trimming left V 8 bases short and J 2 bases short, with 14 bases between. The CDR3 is CASLLHAPTDTQYF. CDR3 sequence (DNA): TGTGCCAGCTTATTACACGCTCCCACAGATACGCAGTATTTT.

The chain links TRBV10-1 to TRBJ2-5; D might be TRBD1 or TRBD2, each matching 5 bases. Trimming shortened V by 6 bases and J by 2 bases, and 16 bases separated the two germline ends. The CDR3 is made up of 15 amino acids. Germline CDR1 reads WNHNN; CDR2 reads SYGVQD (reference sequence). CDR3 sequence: CASSPAGTLQETQYF. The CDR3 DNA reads TGCGCCAGCAGCCCCGCCGGGACCCTACAAGAGACCCAGTACTTC.

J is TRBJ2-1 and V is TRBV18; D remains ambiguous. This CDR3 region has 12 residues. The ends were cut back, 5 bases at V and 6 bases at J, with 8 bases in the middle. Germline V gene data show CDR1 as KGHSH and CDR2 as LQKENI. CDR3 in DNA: TGTGCCAGCTCAACCTCTGCCAATGAGCAGTTCTTC. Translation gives CASSTSANEQFF.

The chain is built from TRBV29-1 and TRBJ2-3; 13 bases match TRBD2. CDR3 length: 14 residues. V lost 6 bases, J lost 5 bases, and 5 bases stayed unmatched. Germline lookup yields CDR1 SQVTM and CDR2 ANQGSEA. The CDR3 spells CSVQLAGGRDTQYF. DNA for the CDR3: TGCAGCGTACAACTAGCGGGGGGGCGAGATACGCAGTATTTT.

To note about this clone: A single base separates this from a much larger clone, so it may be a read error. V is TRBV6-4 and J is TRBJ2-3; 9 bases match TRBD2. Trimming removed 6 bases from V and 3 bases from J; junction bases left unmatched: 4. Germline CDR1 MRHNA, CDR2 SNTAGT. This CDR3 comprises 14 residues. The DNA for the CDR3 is TGTGCCAGCAGCGGGACTAGCAGGACAGATACGCAGTATTTT. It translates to CASSGTSRTDTQYF.

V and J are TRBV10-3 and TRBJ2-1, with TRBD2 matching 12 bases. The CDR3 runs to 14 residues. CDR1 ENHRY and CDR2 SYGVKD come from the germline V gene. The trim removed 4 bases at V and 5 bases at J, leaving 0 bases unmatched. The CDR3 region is CAISGTSGDNEQFF. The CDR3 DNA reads TGTGCCATCAGTGGGACTAGCGGGGACAATGAGCAGTTCTTC.

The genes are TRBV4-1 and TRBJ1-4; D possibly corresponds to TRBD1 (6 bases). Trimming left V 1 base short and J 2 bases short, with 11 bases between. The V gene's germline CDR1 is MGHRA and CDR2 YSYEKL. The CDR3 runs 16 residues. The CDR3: CASSQGRGSTNEKLFF. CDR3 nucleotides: TGCGCCAGCAGCCAAGGCAGGGGCAGTACTAATGAAAAACTGTTTTTT.

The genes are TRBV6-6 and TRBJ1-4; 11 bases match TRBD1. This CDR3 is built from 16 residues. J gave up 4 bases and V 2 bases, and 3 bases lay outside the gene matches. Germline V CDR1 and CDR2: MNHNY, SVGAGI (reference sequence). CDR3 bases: TGTGCCAGCAGTTACGCCGGGACAGGGGGTAATGAAAAACTGTTTTTT. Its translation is CASSYAGTGGNEKLFF.

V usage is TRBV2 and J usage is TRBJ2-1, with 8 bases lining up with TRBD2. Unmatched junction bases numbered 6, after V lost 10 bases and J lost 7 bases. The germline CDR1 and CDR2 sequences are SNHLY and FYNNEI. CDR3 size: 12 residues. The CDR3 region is CATGAGGNEQFF. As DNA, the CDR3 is TGTGCCACCGGGGCGGGGGGAAATGAGCAGTTCTTC.

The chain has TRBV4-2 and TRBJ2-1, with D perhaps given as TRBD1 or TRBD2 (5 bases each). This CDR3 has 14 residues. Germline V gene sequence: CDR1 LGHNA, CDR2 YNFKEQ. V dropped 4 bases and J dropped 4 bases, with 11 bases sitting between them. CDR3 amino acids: CASSPRDEYNEQFF. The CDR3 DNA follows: TGTGCCAGCAGCCCCCGGGACGAATACAATGAGCAGTTCTTC.

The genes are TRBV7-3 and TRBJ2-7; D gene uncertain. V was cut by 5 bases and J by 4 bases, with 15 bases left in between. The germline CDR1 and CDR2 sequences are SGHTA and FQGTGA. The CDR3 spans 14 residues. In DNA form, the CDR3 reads TGTGCCAGCAGCCCCTTACCCGACTCATACGAGCAGTACTTC. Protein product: CASSPLPDSYEQYF.

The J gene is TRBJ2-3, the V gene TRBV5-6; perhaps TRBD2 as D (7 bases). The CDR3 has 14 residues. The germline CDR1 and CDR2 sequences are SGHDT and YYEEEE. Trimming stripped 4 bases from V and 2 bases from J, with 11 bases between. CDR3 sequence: CASSRGGATDTQYF. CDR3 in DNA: TGTGCCAGCAGCCGAGGGGGGGCCACAGATACGCAGTATTTT.

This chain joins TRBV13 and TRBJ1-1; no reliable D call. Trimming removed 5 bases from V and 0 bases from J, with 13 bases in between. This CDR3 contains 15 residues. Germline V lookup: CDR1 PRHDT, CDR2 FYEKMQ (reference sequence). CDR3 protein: CASSEIKGMNTEAFF. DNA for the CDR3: TGTGCCAGCAGCGAGATCAAAGGCATGAACACTGAAGCTTTCTTT. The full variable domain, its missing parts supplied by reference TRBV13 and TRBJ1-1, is AAGVIQSPRHLIKEKRETATLKCYPIPRHDTVYWYQQGPGQDPQFLISFYEKMQSDKGSIPDRFSAQQFSDYHSELNMSSLELGDSALYFCASSEIKGMNTEAFFGQGTRLTVV.

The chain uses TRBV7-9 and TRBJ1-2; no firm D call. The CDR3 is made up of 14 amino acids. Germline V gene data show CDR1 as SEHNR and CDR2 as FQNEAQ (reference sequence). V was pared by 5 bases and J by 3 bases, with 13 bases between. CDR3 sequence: CASSQRSNDYGYTF. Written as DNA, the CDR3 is TGTGCCAGCAGCCAGAGGTCCAATGACTATGGCTACACCTTC.

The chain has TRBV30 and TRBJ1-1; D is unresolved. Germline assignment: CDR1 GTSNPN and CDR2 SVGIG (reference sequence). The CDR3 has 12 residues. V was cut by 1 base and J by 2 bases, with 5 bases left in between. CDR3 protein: CAWSGDNTEAFF. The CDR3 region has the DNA TGTGCCTGGAGTGGGGATAACACTGAAGCTTTCTTT.

The CDR3 nucleotides are TGTGCCAGCAGCGCCAACAGGGCCCCTGGGGCCAACGTCCTGACTTTC. The encoded protein is CASSANRAPGANVLTF. This chain links TRBV7-9 with TRBJ2-6; D might be TRBD1 (6 bases). CDR1 and CDR2 from the germline V gene are SEHNR and FQNEAQ (reference sequence). V was pared by 5 bases and J by 2 bases, with 13 bases between. This CDR3 comprises 16 residues.

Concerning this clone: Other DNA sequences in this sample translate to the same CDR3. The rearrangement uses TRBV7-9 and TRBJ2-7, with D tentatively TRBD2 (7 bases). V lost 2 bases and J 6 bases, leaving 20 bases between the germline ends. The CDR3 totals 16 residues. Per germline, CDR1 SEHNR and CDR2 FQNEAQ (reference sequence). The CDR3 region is CASSLRGTGGGGEQYF. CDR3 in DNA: TGTGCCAGCAGCTTAAGGGGGACGGGGGGTGGCGGCGAGCAGTACTTC. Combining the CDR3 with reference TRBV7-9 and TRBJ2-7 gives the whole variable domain DTGVSQNPRHKITKRGQNVTFRCDPISEHNRLYWYRQTLGQGPEFLTYFQNEAQLEKSRLLSDRFSAERPKGSFSTLEIQRTEQGDSAMYLCASSLRGTGGGGEQYFGPGTRLTVT.

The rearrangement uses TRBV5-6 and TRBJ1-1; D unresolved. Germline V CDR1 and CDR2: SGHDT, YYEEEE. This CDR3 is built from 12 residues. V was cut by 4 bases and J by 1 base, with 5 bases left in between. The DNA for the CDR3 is TGTGCCAGCAGCGAAGCGAACACTGAAGCTTTCTTT. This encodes CASSEANTEAFF.

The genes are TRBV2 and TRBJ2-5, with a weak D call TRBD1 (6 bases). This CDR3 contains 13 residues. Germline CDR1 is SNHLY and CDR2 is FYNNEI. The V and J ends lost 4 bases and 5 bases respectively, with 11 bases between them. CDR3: CASSVQGWETQYF. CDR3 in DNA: TGTGCCAGCAGTGTACAGGGTTGGGAGACCCAGTACTTC.

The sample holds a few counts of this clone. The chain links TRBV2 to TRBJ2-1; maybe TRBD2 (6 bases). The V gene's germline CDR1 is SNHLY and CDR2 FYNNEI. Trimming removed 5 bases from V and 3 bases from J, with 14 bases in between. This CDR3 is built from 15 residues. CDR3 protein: CASSLGRQIYNEQFF. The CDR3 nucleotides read TGTGCCAGCAGTTTGGGGAGGCAAATCTACAATGAGCAGTTCTTC.

CDR3 in DNA: TGTGCCAGCAGCGTAGCTGACGGGAGGGGCAAAAACATTCAGTACTTC. The encoded protein is CASSVADGRGKNIQYF. The chain links TRBV9 to TRBJ2-4; TRBD2 agrees at 8 bases. This CDR3 has 16 amino acids. After removal of 0 bases from V and 3 bases from J, the junction contained 5 bases not matched to a gene. Germline V gene sequence: CDR1 SGDLS, CDR2 YYNGEE.

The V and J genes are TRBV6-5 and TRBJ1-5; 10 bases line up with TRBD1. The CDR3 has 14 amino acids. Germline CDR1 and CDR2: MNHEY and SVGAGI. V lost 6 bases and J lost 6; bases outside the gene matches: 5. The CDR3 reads CASRWTGGGQPQHF. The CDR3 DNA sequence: TGTGCCAGCAGGTGGACAGGGGGAGGTCAGCCCCAGCATTTT.

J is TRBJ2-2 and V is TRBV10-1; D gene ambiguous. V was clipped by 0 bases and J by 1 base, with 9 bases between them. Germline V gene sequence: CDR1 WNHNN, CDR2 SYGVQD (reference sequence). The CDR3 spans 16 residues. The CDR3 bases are TGCGCCAGCAGTGAGTCGATTGGCGGGAACACCGGGGAGCTGTTTTTT. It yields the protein CASSESIGGNTGELFF.

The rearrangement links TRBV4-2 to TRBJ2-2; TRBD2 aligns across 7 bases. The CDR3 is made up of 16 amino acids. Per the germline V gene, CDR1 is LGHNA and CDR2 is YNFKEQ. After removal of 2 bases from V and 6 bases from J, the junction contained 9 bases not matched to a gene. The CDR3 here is CASSQIGIAGPGELFF. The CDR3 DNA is TGTGCCAGCAGCCAAATCGGTATAGCGGGCCCCGGGGAGCTGTTTTTT.

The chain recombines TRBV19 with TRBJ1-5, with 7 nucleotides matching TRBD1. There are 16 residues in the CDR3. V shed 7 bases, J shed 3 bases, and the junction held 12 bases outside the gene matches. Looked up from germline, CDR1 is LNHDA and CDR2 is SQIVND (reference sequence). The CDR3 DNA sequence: TGTGCCAGTACCACTCTGACAGGGTTAACCAATCAGCCCCAGCATTTT. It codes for CASTTLTGLTNQPQHF.

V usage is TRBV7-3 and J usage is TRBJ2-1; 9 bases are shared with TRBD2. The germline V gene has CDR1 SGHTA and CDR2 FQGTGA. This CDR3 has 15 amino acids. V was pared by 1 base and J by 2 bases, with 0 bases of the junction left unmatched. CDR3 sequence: CASSLSGGAYNEQFF. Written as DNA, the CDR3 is TGTGCCAGCAGCTTAAGCGGGGGGGCCTACAATGAGCAGTTCTTC.

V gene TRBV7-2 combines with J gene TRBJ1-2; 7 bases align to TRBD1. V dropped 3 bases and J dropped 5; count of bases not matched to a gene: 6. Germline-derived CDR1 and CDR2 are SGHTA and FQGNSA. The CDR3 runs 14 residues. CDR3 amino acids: CASSFPDRAYGYTF. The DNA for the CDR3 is TGTGCCAGCAGCTTTCCCGACAGGGCATATGGCTACACCTTC.